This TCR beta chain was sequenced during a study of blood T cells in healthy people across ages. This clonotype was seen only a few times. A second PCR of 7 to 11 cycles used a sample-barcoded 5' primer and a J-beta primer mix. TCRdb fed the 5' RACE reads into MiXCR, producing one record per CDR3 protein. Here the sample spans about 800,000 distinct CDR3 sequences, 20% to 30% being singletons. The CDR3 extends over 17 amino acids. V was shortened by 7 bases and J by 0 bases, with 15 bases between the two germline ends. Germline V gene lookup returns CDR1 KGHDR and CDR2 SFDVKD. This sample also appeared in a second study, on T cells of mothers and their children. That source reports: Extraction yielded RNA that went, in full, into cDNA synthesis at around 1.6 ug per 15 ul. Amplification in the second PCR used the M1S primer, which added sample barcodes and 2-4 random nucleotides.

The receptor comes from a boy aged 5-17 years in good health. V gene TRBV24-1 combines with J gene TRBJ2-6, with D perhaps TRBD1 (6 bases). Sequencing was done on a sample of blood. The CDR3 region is CATSTGTRLSGANVLTF. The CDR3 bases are TGTGCCACCAGCACCGGGACAAGGCTCTCTGGGGCCAACGTCCTGACTTTC.